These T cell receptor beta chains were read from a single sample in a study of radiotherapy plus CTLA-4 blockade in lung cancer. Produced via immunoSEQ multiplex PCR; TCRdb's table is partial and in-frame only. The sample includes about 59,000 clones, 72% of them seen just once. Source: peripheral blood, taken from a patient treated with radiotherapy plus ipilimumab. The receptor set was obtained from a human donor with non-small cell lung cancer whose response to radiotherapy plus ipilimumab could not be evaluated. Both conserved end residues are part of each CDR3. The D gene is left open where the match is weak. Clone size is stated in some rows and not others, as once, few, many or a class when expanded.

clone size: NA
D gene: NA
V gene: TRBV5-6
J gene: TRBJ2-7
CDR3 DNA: TGTGCCAGCAGCTTGAGAGGAGTCGTCCCGCCCTACGGGCAGTACTTC
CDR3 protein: CASSLRGVVPPYGQYF

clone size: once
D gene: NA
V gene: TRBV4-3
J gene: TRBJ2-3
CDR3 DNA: TGCGCCAGCAGCCCTGCGGATAGTACAGATACGCAGTATTTT
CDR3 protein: CASSPADSTDTQYF

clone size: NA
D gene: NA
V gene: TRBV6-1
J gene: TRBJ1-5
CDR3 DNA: TGTGCCAGCACTCCTAACAGGGCCGGTCAGCCCCAGCATTTT
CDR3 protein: CASTPNRAGQPQHF

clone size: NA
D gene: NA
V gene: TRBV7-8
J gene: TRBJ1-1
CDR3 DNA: TGTGCCAGCAGCTTAGTCCAGGGGTTGGGAAACACTGAAGCTTTCTTT
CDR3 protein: CASSLVQGLGNTEAFF

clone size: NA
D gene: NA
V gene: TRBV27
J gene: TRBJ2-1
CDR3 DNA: TGTGCCAGCAGTTTATTTGGCAGAACCCCCGATAAAAATGAGCAGTTCTTC
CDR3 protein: CASSLFGRTPDKNEQFF

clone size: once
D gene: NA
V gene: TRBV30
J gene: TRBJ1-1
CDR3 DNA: TGTGCCTGGAGTGGGTCCGGGACAAGGAACACTGAAGCTTTCTTT
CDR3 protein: CAWSGSGTRNTEAFF

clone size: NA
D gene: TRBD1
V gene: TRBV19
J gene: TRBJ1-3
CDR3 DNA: TGTGCCAGTACTCGGGACAGGGGTTTCTCTGGAAACACCATATATTTT
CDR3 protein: CASTRDRGFSGNTIYF

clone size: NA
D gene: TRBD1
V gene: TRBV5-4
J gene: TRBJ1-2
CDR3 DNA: TGTGCCAGCAGCTCCCGGACAGGGGGCGTGAATGGCTACACCTTC
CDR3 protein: CASSSRTGGVNGYTF

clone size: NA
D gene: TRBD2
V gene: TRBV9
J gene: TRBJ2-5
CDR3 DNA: TGTGCCAGCAGCGTAGCTCCCGGGAGGGGTGGGGAGACCCAGTACTTC
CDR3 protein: CASSVAPGRGGETQYF

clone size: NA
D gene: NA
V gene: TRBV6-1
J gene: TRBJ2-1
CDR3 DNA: TGTGCCAGCAGTGATAACAGGGCCCCCTATGAGCAGTTCTTC
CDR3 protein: CASSDNRAPYEQFF

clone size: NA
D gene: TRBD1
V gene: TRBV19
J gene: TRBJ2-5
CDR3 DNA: TGTGCCAGTAGTCAGGGGGAGCAAGAGACCCAGTACTTC
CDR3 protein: CASSQGEQETQYF

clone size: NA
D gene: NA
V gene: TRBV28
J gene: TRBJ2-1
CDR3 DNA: TGTGCCAGCAGAAGCCTTGACAGCAGCTCCTACAATGAGCAGTTCTTC
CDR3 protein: CASRSLDSSSYNEQFF

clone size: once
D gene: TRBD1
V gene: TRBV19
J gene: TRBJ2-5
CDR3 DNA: TGTGCCAGTAGTTCCAGGGACAGGGTGGGCTTGGAGACCCAGTACTTC
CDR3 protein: CASSSRDRVGLETQYF

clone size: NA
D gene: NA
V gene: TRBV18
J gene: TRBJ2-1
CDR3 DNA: TGTGCCAGCTCACCACCGGTTCGTACAGTTAACAATGAGCAGTTCTTC
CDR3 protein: CASSPPVRTVNNEQFF

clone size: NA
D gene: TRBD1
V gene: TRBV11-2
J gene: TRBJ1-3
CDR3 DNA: TGTGCCAGCAGCCTTGGACAGGGAATATATTTT
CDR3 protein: CASSLGQGIYF

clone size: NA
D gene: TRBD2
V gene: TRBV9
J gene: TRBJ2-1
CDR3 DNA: TGTGCCAGCAGCGCAGGACTAGCCCCGAATGAGCAGTTCTTC
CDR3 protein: CASSAGLAPNEQFF

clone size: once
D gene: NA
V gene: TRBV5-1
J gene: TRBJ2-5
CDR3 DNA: TGCGCCAGCAGCTTGGCCGCGGGGGCAAAGACCCAGTACTTC
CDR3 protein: CASSLAAGAKTQYF

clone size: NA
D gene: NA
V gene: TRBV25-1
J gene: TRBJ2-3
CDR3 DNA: TGTGCCAGCAAACGGGGGGCTATGGGCACAGATACGCAGTATTTT
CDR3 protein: CASKRGAMGTDTQYF

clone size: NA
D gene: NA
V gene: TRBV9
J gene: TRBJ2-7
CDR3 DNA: TGTGCCAGCAGCGTAGAGGAGCGATCCTGGGAGCAGTACTTC
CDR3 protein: CASSVEERSWEQYF

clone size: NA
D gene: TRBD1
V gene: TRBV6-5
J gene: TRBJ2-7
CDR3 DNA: TGTGCCAGCAGTGTGGACAGGGGGGAGCAGTACTTC
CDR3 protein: CASSVDRGEQYF

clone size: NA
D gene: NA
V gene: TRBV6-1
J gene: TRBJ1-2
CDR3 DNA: TGTGCCAGCAGTGAGTGGACAGAAAACTATGGCTACACCTTC
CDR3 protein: CASSEWTENYGYTF

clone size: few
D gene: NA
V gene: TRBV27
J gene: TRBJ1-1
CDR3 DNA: TGTGCCAGCAGTTACAGGAAGAAGGATGAAGCTTTCTTT
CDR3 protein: CASSYRKKDEAFF

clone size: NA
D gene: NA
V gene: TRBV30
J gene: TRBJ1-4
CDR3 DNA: TGTGCCTGGAGTGGTGGCAGGGCTCATGAAAAACTGTTTTTT
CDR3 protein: CAWSGGRAHEKLFF

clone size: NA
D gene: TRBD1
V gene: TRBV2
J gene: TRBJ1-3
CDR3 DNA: TGTGCCAGCAGCAAGGACAGGAATACAGGAAACACCATATATTTT
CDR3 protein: CASSKDRNTGNTIYF

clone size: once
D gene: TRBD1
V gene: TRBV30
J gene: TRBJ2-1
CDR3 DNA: TGTGCCTGGAGTTGGGGACAGGGTTACAATGAGCAGTTCTTC
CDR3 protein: CAWSWGQGYNEQFF

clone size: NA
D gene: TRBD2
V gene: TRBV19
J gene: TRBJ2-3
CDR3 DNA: TGTGCCAGTAGTATGGGGCGGGGGGCCTACACAGATACGCAGTATTTT
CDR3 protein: CASSMGRGAYTDTQYF

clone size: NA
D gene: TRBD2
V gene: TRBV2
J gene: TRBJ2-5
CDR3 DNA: TGTGCCAGCAGTGAAACGGGACTAGTCATCCAAGAGACCCAGTACTTC
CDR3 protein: CASSETGLVIQETQYF

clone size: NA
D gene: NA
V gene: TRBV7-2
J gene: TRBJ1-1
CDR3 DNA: TGTGCCAGCAGCTTAGTGCCAGGGGATCTTGGCACTGAAGCTTTCTTT
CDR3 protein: CASSLVPGDLGTEAFF

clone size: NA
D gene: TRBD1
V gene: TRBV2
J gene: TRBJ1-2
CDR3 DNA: TGTGCCAGCAGCCGGGACAGGGAGGTTGGAGATGGCTACACCTTC
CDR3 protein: CASSRDREVGDGYTF

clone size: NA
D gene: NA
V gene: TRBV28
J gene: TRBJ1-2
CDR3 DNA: TGTGCCAGCAGCCCGGGACAAGCGAGGGGCTACACCTTC
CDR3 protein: CASSPGQARGYTF

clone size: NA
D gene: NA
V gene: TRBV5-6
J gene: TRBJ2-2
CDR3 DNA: TGTGCCAGCAGATATAGCGGGAACACCGGGGAGCTGTTTTTT
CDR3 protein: CASRYSGNTGELFF

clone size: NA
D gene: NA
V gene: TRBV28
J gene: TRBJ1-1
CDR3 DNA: TGTGCCAGCAGTTCAACAGGGACATACGGAGAAGCTTTCTTT
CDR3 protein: CASSSTGTYGEAFF

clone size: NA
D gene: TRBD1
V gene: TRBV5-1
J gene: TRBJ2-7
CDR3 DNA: TGCGCCAGCAGCTGGGAGACAGGGCTCTACGAGCAGTACTTC
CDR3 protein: CASSWETGLYEQYF

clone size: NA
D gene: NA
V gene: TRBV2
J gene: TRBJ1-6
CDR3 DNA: TGTGCCAGCAGTGACCGGGGGATCGGGGGTTCACCCCTCCACTTT
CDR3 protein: CASSDRGIGGSPLHF

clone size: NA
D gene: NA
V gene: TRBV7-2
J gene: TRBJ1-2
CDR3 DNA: TGTGCCAGCAGCCCGGGCAGGGCAAACGGCTACACCTTC
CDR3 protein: CASSPGRANGYTF

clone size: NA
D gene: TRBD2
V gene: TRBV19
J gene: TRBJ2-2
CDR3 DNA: TGTGCCAGTAGTATCATGGCGGGAGCGAACACCGGGGAGCTGTTTTTT
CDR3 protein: CASSIMAGANTGELFF

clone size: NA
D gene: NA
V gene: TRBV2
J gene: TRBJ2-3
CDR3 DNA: TGTGCCAGCAGGAGCCCGAGCGGTCACACAGATACGCAGTATTTT
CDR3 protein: CASRSPSGHTDTQYF

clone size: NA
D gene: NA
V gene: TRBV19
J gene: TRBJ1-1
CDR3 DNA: TGTGCCAGTACCCAATTCGCCCGGGGGAACACTGAAGCTTTCTTT
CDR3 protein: CASTQFARGNTEAFF

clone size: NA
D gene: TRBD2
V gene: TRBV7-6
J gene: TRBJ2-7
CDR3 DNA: TGTGCCAGCAGCTTAGAACCCTTAGCGGGGGGTTCCTACGAGCAGTACTTC
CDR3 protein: CASSLEPLAGGSYEQYF

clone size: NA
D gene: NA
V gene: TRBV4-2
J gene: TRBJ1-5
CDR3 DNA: TGTGCCAGCAGCCAGAATACAGGGCAGTATATTCAGCCCCAGCATTTT
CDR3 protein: CASSQNTGQYIQPQHF

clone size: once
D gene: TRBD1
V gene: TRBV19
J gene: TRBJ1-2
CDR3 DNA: TGTGCCAGTAGTGCCGTTTCAGGGGGTGGCTACACCTTC
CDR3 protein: CASSAVSGGGYTF

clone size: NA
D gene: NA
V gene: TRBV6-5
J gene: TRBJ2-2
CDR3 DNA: TGTGCCAGCTGCAGGGTGATAGGTCCTGGGGAGCTGTTTTTT
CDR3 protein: CASCRVIGPGELFF

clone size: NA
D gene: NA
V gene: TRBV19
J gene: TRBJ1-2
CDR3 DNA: TGTGCCAGTAGCTACCTAAAAAGGCTCCGGGGAGGATCTAACTATGGCTACACCTTC
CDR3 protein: CASSYLKRLRGGSNYGYTF

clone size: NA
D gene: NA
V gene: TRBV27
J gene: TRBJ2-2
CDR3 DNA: TGTGCCAGCAGATATGGGCTGAACACCGGGGAGCTGTTTTTT
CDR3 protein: CASRYGLNTGELFF

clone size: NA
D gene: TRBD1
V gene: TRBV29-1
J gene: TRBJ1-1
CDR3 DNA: TGCAGCGGGGGACAGGACGGTGAAGCTTTCTTT
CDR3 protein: CSGGQDGEAFF

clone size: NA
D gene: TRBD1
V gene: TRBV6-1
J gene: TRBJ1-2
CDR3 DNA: TGTGCCAGCAGCGCCGACAGGGAGTCTTTTGGCTACACCTTC
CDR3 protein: CASSADRESFGYTF

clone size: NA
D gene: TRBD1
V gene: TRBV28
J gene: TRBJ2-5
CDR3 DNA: TGTGCCAGCAGGAACCGGGGACAGTCCCAAGAGACCCAGTACTTC
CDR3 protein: CASRNRGQSQETQYF

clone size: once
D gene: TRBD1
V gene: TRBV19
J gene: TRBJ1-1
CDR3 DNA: TGTGCCAGTAGCTTCGATCGGACAGGGGGCGAGGCTTTCTTT
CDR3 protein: CASSFDRTGGEAFF

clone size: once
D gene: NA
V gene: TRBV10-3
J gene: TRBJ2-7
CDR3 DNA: TGTGCCATCAGTGAGTCGGGCGGGGTCTACGAGCAGTACTTC
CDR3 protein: CAISESGGVYEQYF

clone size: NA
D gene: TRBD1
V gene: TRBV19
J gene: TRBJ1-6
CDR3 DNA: TGTGCCAGTAGGTCAGGGGGAAGAGTCTCACCCCTCCACTTT
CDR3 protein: CASRSGGRVSPLHF

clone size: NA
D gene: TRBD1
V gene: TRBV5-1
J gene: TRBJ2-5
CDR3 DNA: TGCGCCAGCAGCTATGGGACAGGGGTAGAGACCCAGTACTTC
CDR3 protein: CASSYGTGVETQYF

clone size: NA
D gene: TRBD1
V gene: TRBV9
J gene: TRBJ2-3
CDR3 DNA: TGTGCCAGCAGCAGACAGGGTACAGCAGATACGCAGTATTTT
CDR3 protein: CASSRQGTADTQYF

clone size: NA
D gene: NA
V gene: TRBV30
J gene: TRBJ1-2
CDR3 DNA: TGTGCCTGGAGTCGGGAGGTAGAAGGCTACACCTTC
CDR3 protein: CAWSREVEGYTF

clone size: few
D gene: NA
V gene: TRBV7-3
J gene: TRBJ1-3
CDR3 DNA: TGTGCCAGCAGCTTAAGGGCAGGGAAAAAACCTGGAAACACCATATATTTT
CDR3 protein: CASSLRAGKKPGNTIYF